The 30 T cell receptor beta chains below were found in one sample sequenced in a study of blood T cell repertoires in COVID-19. Produced via immunoSEQ multiplex PCR; TCRdb's table is partial and in-frame only. The sample lists about 240,000 clones; around 90% were seen once. Sequencing was carried out using peripheral blood. The receptors derive from a man aged 55 to 70 who had recovered from COVID-19.

V and J are TRBV28 and TRBJ1-4; D ambiguous. The germline CDR1 and CDR2 sequences are MDHEN and SYDVKM. The germline V and J ends were trimmed by 1 base and 8 bases, with 14 bases remaining between them. The CDR3 length is 15 residues. The CDR3 sequence: CASSLSLGGGEKLFF. CDR3 DNA sequence: TGTGCCAGCAGTTTATCCCTAGGCGGCGGGGAAAAACTGTTTTTT.

The rearrangement links TRBV3-1 (or the pseudogene TRBV3-2) to TRBJ2-2; 12 bases are shared with TRBD2. The CDR3 extends over 14 amino acids. V lost 10 bases to trimming and J lost 4 bases; unmatched junction nucleotides: 4. In germline, CDR1 is LGHDT, CDR2 YNNKEL (reference sequence). Written as DNA, the CDR3 is TGTGCCACAAGACTAGCGGGGGCCACCGGGGAGCTGTTTTTT. Protein product: CATRLAGATGELFF.

This chain connects TRBV30 to TRBJ2-7, with no clear D. V gave up 0 bases and J gave up 5 bases, with 11 bases separating them. This CDR3 contains 13 residues. Germline assignment: CDR1 GTSNPN and CDR2 SVGIG (reference sequence). The CDR3 loop is CAWSVLATNEQYF. In DNA form, the CDR3 reads TGTGCCTGGAGTGTTTTAGCAACTAACGAGCAGTACTTC.

The V gene is TRBV5-1, the J gene TRBJ1-6, with D possibly being TRBD1 (5 bases). The CDR3 has 14 residues. Trimming stripped 0 bases from V and 5 bases from J, with 6 bases between. Germline CDR1 reads SGHRS; CDR2 reads YFSETQ. The DNA of the CDR3 is TGCGCCAGCAGCTTGGACAGGAATAATTCACCCCTCCACTTT. Its translation: CASSLDRNNSPLHF.

The V gene is TRBV28, the J gene TRBJ1-2; 10 bases are shared with TRBD1. Unmatched junction bases numbered 11, after V lost 6 bases and J lost 7 bases. Germline V lookup: CDR1 MDHEN, CDR2 SYDVKM. This CDR3 spans 15 amino acids. The CDR3 spells CASSQTDRGRGGYTF. The CDR3 DNA follows: TGTGCCAGCAGCCAGACCGACAGGGGGCGTGGTGGCTACACCTTC.

This clone was picked up a small number of times. The chain combines TRBV19 with TRBJ1-1; D perhaps matches TRBD1 (6 bases). CDR1 and CDR2 from the germline V gene are LNHDA and SQIVND (reference sequence). Trimming removed 5 bases from V and 0 bases from J, with 13 bases in between. This CDR3 spans 15 amino acids. CDR3 amino acids: CASSVDRILNTEAFF. Here the CDR3 DNA reads TGTGCCAGTAGTGTGGACAGAATTTTGAACACTGAAGCTTTCTTT.

V gene TRBV6-5 combines with J gene TRBJ2-3; D perhaps matches TRBD2 (7 bases). Trimming pared 8 bases from V and 3 bases from J, leaving 15 bases between. The germline CDR1 and CDR2 sequences are MNHEY and SVGAGI. This CDR3 is built from 14 residues. Here the CDR3 reads CASRRGGSTDTQYF. CDR3 nucleotides: TGTGCCAGCCGGAGGGGGGGGTCAACAGATACGCAGTATTTT.

The rearrangement links TRBV28 to TRBJ2-7; 9 nucleotides match TRBD1. CDR3 length: 16 residues. Germline-derived CDR1 and CDR2 are MDHEN and SYDVKM. V lost 9 bases, J lost 0 bases, and 12 bases stayed unmatched. The DNA for the CDR3 is TGTGCCAGTCTCCAGACCGGGACAGGGAGCTCCTACGAGCAGTACTTC. As protein: CASLQTGTGSSYEQYF.

This clone has a single count. V is TRBV21-1 and J is TRBJ1-3; the table assigns TRBD1, which was not confirmed against the DNA. TRBV21-1 represents a pseudogene. The CDR3 totals 18 residues. The CDR3 region has the DNA TGTGCCAGCAGAGACGACACCGGAAAGAAGAGCTCTGGAAACACCATATATTTT. As protein: CASRDDTGKKSSGNTIYF.

The CDR3 here is CASSEPTGGYTDTQYF. The CDR3 nucleotides are TGTGCCAGCAGTGAACCGACAGGGGGCTACACAGATACGCAGTATTTT. J is TRBJ2-3 and V is TRBV25-1, with 10 bases matching TRBD1. The CDR3 is 16 amino acids. Germline CDR1 and CDR2: MGHDK and SYGVNS. V lost 2 bases to trimming and J lost 2 bases; unmatched junction nucleotides: 4.

This clone came up once. J is TRBJ1-1 and V is TRBV2; the match to TRBD1 covers 9 bases. After removal of 9 bases from V and 5 bases from J, the junction contained 7 bases not matched to a gene. Looked up from germline, CDR1 is SNHLY and CDR2 is FYNNEI. The CDR3 has 13 residues. The CDR3 reads CARGVGQGTEAFF. The CDR3 nucleotides are TGTGCCAGGGGGGTGGGACAGGGAACTGAAGCTTTCTTT.

This clone was counted a single time. The V gene is TRBV11-3, the J gene TRBJ2-2; weak D call: TRBD2 (5 bases). V gave up 4 bases and J gave up 0 bases, with 12 bases separating them. Germline CDR1 SGHNT, CDR2 YENEEA. The CDR3 is 16 amino acids. CDR3 in amino acids: CASSSPGKANTGELFF. The CDR3 nucleotides are TGTGCCAGCAGCTCCCCGGGGAAGGCGAACACCGGGGAGCTGTTTTTT.

The chain uses TRBV2 and TRBJ2-7; 10 nucleotides agree with TRBD2. Germline values: CDR1 SNHLY, CDR2 FYNNEI. The CDR3 contains 15 residues. V gave up 1 base and J gave up 4 bases; unmatched junction bases: 4. Here the CDR3 DNA reads TGTGCCAGCAGTGAAGGAGCGGGGGGGCAATACGAGCAGTACTTC. Its protein is CASSEGAGGQYEQYF. The complete variable domain, with remaining parts taken from reference TRBV2 and TRBJ2-7, reads EPEVTQTPSHQVTQMGQEVILRCVPISNHLYFYWYRQILGQKVEFLVSFYNNEISEKSEIFDDQFSVERPDGSNFTLKIRSTKLEDSAMYFCASSEGAGGQYEQYFGPGTRLTVT.

The chain carries TRBV19 and TRBJ2-7, with 13 positions matching TRBD2. The CDR3 runs 14 residues. The germline V gene encodes CDR1 LNHDA and CDR2 SQIVND (reference sequence). V was pared by 6 bases and J by 4 bases, with 3 bases of the junction left unmatched. CDR3 in DNA: TGTGCCAGTAGCCGACTAGCGGGGGGTTACGAGCAGTACTTC. It encodes CASSRLAGGYEQYF. Combining the CDR3 with reference TRBV19 and TRBJ2-7 gives the whole variable domain DGGITQSPKYLFRKEGQNVTLSCEQNLNHDAMYWYRQDPGQGLRLIYYSQIVNDFQKGDIAEGYSVSREKKESFPLTVTSAQKNPTAFYLCASSRLAGGYEQYFGPGTRLTVT.

The gene calls are TRBV5-5 and TRBJ1-2, with 9 bases lining up with TRBD1. With V trimmed by 4 bases and J by 1 base, 2 bases remained unmatched. Germline V gene data show CDR1 as SGHKS and CDR2 as YYEKEE (reference sequence). This CDR3 has 14 amino acids. The CDR3 DNA is TGTGCCAGCAGCCGGGACAGGGTTAACTATGGCTACACCTTC. It translates to CASSRDRVNYGYTF. Complete variable domain (other parts from reference TRBV5-5 and TRBJ1-2): DAGVTQSPTHLIKTRGQQVTLRCSPISGHKSVSWYQQVLGQGPQFIFQYYEKEERGRGNFPDRFSARQFPNYSSELNVNALLLGDSALYLCASSRDRVNYGYTFGSGTRLTVV.

This chain connects TRBV5-6 to TRBJ2-7; D gene uncertain. V was clipped by 0 bases and J by 5 bases, with 12 bases between them. The CDR3 covers 14 residues. The V gene's germline CDR1 is SGHDT and CDR2 YYEEEE. The chain's CDR3 is CASSLVDSSHEQYV. The CDR3, as DNA: TGTGCCAGCAGCTTGGTTGATAGCAGCCACGAGCAGTACGTC.

The chain uses TRBV19 and TRBJ2-1; 15 bases agree with TRBD2. CDR1 LNHDA and CDR2 SQIVND come from the germline V gene (reference sequence). With 3 bases clipped from V and 0 bases from J, the junction kept 6 bases outside the gene matches. The CDR3 runs 19 residues. The CDR3 coding sequence is TGTGCCAGTAGTATGGGACTAGCGGGGGGTCGGAGCTCCTACAATGAGCAGTTCTTC. Translation: CASSMGLAGGRSSYNEQFF.

The rearrangement links TRBV2 to TRBJ1-6; no clear D gene. There are 16 residues in the CDR3. V was shortened by 2 bases and J by 0 bases, with 8 bases between the two germline ends. Germline loops: CDR1 SNHLY, CDR2 FYNNEI. The CDR3 DNA reads TGTGCCAGCAGTGAAAGGCGGAGCTCCTATAATTCACCCCTCCACTTT. The encoded protein is CASSERRSSYNSPLHF.

The chain combines TRBV28 with TRBJ1-6, with no clear D. This CDR3 has 14 amino acids. The V end lost 3 bases, the J end lost 5 bases, and 8 bases lay between the germline ends. Germline assignment: CDR1 MDHEN and CDR2 SYDVKM. CDR3 bases: TGTGCCAGCAGTTTGTGGAGCGATAATTCACCCCTCCACTTT. It translates to CASSLWSDNSPLHF.

The rearrangement uses TRBV21-1 and TRBJ2-1; TRBD1 was called by the table and not checked on the DNA. TRBV21-1 is tagged as a pseudogene. The CDR3 extends over 20 amino acids. The CDR3 DNA reads TGTGCCAGCAGCAAAGCCCGACAGGGGGCCACCAAGAGCTCCTACAATGAGCAGTTCTTC. Residues: CASSKARQGATKSSYNEQFF.

This chain uses TRBV3-1 (or the pseudogene TRBV3-2) with TRBJ2-3; perhaps TRBD2 as D (5 bases). The CDR3 length is 13 residues. Trimming removed 6 bases from V and 4 bases from J, with 11 bases in between. The germline gives CDR1 LGHDT, CDR2 YNNKEL (reference sequence). The CDR3 DNA follows: TGTGCCAGCAGTAAAACGGGGTCAGATACGCAGTATTTT. As protein: CASSKTGSDTQYF.

V and J are TRBV19 and TRBJ1-5; TRBD1 is a possible D gene (5 bases). V dropped 2 bases and J dropped 11 bases, with 31 bases sitting between them. Germline V CDR1 and CDR2: LNHDA, SQIVND (reference sequence). CDR3 length: 19 residues. The CDR3, as DNA: TGTGCCAGTAGTATATTGGGGGAGGGGAGACTACAACGCCTGACAGCCCAGCATTTT. Its translation: CASSILGEGRLQRLTAQHF.

V usage is TRBV13 and J usage is TRBJ1-2, with D tentatively TRBD1 (5 bases). Trimming stripped 0 bases from V and 7 bases from J, with 6 bases between. CDR1 and CDR2 from the germline V gene are PRHDT and FYEKMQ (reference sequence). The CDR3 is 12 amino acids. This chain's CDR3 is CASSLGGAGYTF. In nucleotides, the CDR3 is TGTGCCAGCAGCTTAGGTGGGGCTGGCTACACCTTC.

V gene TRBV19 combines with J gene TRBJ2-1, with 12 bases aligning to TRBD2. Germline-derived CDR1 and CDR2 are LNHDA and SQIVND (reference sequence). This CDR3 has 17 residues. The V gene end was trimmed by 7 bases and the J gene end by 7 bases; junction bases not matched to a gene: 14. As DNA, the CDR3 is TGTGCCAGTACCGACCCCCGACTAGCGGGGGTCTTAAATGAGCAGTTCTTC. This sequence encodes CASTDPRLAGVLNEQFF. Full variable domain (rest looked up from reference TRBV19 and TRBJ2-1): DGGITQSPKYLFRKEGQNVTLSCEQNLNHDAMYWYRQDPGQGLRLIYYSQIVNDFQKGDIAEGYSVSREKKESFPLTVTSAQKNPTAFYLCASTDPRLAGVLNEQFFGPGTRLTVL.

The chain has TRBV19 and TRBJ1-1; TRBD1 is a possible D gene (6 bases). The V gene's germline CDR1 is LNHDA and CDR2 SQIVND (reference sequence). V was cut by 2 bases and J by 1 base, with 14 bases left in between. The CDR3 is 16 amino acids. CDR3 in DNA: TGTGCCAGTAGTATACTACAGGGAGGGGGGAACACTGAAGCTTTCTTT. Encoded protein: CASSILQGGGNTEAFF.

The chain couples TRBV7-2 to TRBJ1-3; possibly TRBD1 for D (6 bases). The V gene's germline CDR1 is SGHTA and CDR2 FQGNSA. V was shortened by 8 bases and J by 4 bases, with 15 bases between the two germline ends. This CDR3 comprises 14 residues. In DNA, the CDR3 is TGTGCCAGCCAAAACAGGGTTTCAGGAAACACCATATATTTT. Its protein is CASQNRVSGNTIYF. The variable domain in full, with the rest retrieved from reference TRBV7-2 and TRBJ1-3, is GAGVSQSPSNKVTEKGKDVELRCDPISGHTALYWYRQSLGQGLEFLIYFQGNSAPDKSGLPSDRFSAERTGGSVSTLTIQRTQQEDSAVYLCASQNRVSGNTIYFGEGSWLTVV.

This sequence joins TRBV7-9 and TRBJ2-7; tentative D call: TRBD1 (6 bases). Germline V gene lookup returns CDR1 SEHNR and CDR2 FQNEAQ (reference sequence). Trimming cost V 5 bases and J 5 bases, with 19 bases left between them. The CDR3 totals 15 residues. The CDR3 DNA sequence: TGTGCCAGCAGCACCTTACCAGGGGCCCCCCACGAGCAGTACTTC. This translates into CASSTLPGAPHEQYF.

The V call is TRBV5-1, the J call TRBJ2-3, with 14 bases that match TRBD2. The CDR3 runs to 17 residues. Germline V gene lookup returns CDR1 SGHRS and CDR2 YFSETQ. V lost 0 bases, J lost 3 bases, and 3 bases stayed unmatched. The chain's CDR3 is CASSLGLAGGRTDTQYF. The CDR3 nucleotides read TGCGCCAGCAGCTTGGGACTAGCGGGGGGGAGGACAGATACGCAGTATTTT.

The V gene is TRBV7-2, the J gene TRBJ1-5, with 7 bases lining up with TRBD1. Trimming took 3 bases from V and 3 from J; bases not matched to a gene: 2. Germline CDR1 and CDR2: SGHTA and FQGNSA. The CDR3 is 14 residues long. The DNA of the CDR3 is TGTGCCAGCAGCTTGACAGGGTACAATCAGCCCCAGCATTTT. It specifies CASSLTGYNQPQHF. The full variable domain, its missing parts supplied by reference TRBV7-2 and TRBJ1-5, is GAGVSQSPSNKVTEKGKDVELRCDPISGHTALYWYRQSLGQGLEFLIYFQGNSAPDKSGLPSDRFSAERTGGSVSTLTIQRTQQEDSAVYLCASSLTGYNQPQHFGDGTRLSIL.

Only a few counts were recorded for this clone. Here the CDR3 DNA reads TGTGCCAGCATGCCGGCCGGGGAGCTGTTTTTT. Translated: CASMPAGELFF. This rearrangement joins TRBV7-9 to TRBJ2-2; D is unclear. Germline CDR1 SEHNR, CDR2 FQNEAQ (reference sequence). Trimming removed 7 bases at V and 6 bases at J, with 6 bases between. The CDR3 sequence is 11 residues long. Together with reference TRBV7-9 and TRBJ2-2, the CDR3 gives the full variable domain: DTGVSQNPRHKITKRGQNVTFRCDPISEHNRLYWYRQTLGQGPEFLTYFQNEAQLEKSRLLSDRFSAERPKGSFSTLEIQRTEQGDSAMYLCASMPAGELFFGEGSRLTVL.